Included here is one T cell receptor beta chain sequence, with context. No antigen is known for it. Per germline, CDR1 LNHDA and CDR2 SQIVND (reference sequence). The CDR3 sequence is 11 residues long. V shed 10 bases and J 5 bases; nucleotides not matched to a gene: 4. This record comes from a study of T cell repertoires in cytomegalovirus infection. Study summary: Well-studied HLA-B-restricted epitopes and recently identified HLA-C-restricted epitopes of CMV were both used in the study. Points from the study as a whole: The study identified carriers of CMV plus the relevant HLA from cumulative public TCR beta family frequency. HLA-C-restricted TCR beta clonotypes specific for CMV led the ex vivo response.

TCRdb re-derived calls from the reads in MiXCR, one entry per CDR3 protein. The sample lists over 250,000 distinct CDR3 sequences; less than 25% were seen once. The chain recombines TRBV19 with TRBJ1-2; 7 bases fit TRBD1. The material was cultured PBMCs, obtained from culture after CMV antigen stimulation. The TCR was taken from a human donor in good health (CMV status not recorded). Some clones in this sample may be carry-over from other donors' samples. This CDR3 reads CATQGGYGYTF. CDR3 bases: TGTGCCACCCAGGGGGGGTATGGCTACACCTTC.